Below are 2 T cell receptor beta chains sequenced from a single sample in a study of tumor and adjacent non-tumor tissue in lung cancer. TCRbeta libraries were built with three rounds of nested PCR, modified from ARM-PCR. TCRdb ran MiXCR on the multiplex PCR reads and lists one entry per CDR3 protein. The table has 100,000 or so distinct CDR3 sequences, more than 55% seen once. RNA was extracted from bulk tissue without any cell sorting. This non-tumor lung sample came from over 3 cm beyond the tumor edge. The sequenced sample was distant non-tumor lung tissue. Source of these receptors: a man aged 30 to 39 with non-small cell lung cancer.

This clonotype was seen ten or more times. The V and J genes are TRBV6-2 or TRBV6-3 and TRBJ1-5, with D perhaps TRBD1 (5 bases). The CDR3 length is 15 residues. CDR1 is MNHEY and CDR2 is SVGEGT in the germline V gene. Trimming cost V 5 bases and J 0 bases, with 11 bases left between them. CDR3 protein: CASSKGTVSNQPQHF. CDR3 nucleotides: TGTGCCAGCAGTAAAGGGACGGTTAGCAATCAGCCCCAGCATTTT.

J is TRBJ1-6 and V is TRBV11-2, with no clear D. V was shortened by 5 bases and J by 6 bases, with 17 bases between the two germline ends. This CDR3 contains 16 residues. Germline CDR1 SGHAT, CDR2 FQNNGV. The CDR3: CASSLTGGVGNSPLHF. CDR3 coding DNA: TGTGCCAGCAGCCTCACGGGTGGGGTCGGTAATTCACCCCTCCACTTT.